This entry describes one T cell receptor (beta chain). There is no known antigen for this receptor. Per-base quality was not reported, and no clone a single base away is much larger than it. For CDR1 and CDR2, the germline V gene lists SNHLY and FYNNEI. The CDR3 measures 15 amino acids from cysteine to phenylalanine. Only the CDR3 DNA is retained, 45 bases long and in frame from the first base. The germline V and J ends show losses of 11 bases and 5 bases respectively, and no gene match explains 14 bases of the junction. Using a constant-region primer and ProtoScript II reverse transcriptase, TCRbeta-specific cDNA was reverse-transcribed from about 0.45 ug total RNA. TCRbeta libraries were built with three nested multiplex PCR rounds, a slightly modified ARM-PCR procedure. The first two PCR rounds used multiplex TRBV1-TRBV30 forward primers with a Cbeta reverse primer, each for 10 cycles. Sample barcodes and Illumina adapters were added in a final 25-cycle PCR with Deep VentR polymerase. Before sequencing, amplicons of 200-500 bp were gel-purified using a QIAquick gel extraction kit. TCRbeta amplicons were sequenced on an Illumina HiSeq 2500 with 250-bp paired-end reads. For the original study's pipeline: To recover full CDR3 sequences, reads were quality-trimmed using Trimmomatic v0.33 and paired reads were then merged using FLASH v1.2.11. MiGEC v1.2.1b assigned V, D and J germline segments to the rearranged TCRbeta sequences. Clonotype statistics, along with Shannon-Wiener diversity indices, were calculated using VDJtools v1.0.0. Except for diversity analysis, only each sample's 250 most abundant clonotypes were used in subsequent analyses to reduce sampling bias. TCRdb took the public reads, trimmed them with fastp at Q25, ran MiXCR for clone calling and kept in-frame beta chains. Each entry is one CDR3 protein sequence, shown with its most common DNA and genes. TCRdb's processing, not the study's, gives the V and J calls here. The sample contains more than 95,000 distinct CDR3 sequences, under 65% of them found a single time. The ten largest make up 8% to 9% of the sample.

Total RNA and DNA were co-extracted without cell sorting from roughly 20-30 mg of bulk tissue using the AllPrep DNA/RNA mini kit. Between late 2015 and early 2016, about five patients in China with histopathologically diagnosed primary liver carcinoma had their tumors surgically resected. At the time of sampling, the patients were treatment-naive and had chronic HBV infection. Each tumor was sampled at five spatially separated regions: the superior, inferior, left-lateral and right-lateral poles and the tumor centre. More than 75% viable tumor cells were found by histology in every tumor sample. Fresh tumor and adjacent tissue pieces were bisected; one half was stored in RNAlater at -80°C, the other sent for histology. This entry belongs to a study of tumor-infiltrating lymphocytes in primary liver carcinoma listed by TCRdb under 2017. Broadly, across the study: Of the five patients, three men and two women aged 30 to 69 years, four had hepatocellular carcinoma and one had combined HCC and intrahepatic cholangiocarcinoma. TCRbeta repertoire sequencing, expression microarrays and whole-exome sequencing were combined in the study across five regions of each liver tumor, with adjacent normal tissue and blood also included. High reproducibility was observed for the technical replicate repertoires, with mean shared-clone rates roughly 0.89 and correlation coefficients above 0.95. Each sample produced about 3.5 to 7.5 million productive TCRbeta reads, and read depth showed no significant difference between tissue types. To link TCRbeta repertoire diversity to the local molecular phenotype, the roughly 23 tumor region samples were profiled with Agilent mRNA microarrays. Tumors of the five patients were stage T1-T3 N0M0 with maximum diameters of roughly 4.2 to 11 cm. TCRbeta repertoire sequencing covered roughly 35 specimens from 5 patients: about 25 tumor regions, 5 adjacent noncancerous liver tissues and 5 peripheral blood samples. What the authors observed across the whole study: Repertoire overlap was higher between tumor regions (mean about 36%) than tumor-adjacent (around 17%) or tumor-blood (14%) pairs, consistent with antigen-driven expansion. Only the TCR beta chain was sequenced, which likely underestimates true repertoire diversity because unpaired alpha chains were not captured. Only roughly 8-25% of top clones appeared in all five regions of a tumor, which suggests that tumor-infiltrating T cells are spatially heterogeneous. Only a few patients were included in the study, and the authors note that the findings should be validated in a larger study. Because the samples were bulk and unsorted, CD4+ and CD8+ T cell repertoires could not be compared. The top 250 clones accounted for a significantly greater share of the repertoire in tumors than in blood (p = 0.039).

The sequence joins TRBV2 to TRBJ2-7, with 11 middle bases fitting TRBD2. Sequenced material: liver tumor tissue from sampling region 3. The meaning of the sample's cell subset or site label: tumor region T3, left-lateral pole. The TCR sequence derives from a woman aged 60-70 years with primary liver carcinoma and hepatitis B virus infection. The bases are TGTGCCTGCAATGTGAATAGCGGGAGGGCCCACGAGCAGTACTTC. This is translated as CACNVNSGRAHEQYF.